The 32 T cell receptor beta chains reported below all come from one sample, sequenced in a study of blood T cell repertoires in COVID-19. Repertoires were generated with immunoSEQ multiplex PCR, while TCRdb's copy carries only in-frame clones and drops some. The sample consists of 32,000 or so clones, approximately 86% of them appearing once. The specimen was peripheral blood. These receptors were collected from a man in his 70s with acute or convalescent COVID-19.

The gene calls are TRBV27 and TRBJ1-6, with TRBD1 as a possible D gene (6 bases). V was pared by 3 bases and J by 7 bases, with 10 bases between. The CDR3 length is 14 residues. The germline V gene encodes CDR1 MNHEY and CDR2 SMNVEV (reference sequence). The DNA for the CDR3 is TGTGCCAGCAGTTTCAGGGGCTCAAATTCACCCCTCCACTTT. It codes for CASSFRGSNSPLHF.

This chain joins TRBV3-1 (or the pseudogene TRBV3-2) and TRBJ2-7; 9 bases are a match to TRBD1. The CDR3 extends over 14 amino acids. V was clipped by 5 bases and J by 3 bases; unmatched bases: 5. Germline CDR1 LGHDT, CDR2 YNNKEL (reference sequence). CDR3 in amino acids: CASSEGTGFYEQYF. CDR3 DNA sequence: TGTGCCAGCAGCGAAGGGACAGGGTTCTACGAGCAGTACTTC.

The chain joins TRBV19 to TRBJ1-6; D is ambiguous. V shed 6 bases and J shed 8 bases, with 17 bases lying between them. This CDR3 has 15 residues. Germline V gene lookup returns CDR1 LNHDA and CDR2 SQIVND (reference sequence). The CDR3 DNA reads TGTGCCAGTAGCCCCGTCGGCAGGCCCTATTCACCCCTCCACTTT. It codes for CASSPVGRPYSPLHF.

V is TRBV6-1 and J is TRBJ1-6; no definite D call. From germline, CDR1 is MNHNS and CDR2 SASEGT. The CDR3 runs to 16 residues. V was clipped by 2 bases and J by 5 bases, with 13 bases between them. CDR3 protein: CASSEYEAANNSPLHF. The CDR3 DNA reads TGTGCCAGCAGTGAATATGAGGCTGCAAATAATTCACCCCTCCACTTT.

This clone was seen more than once but under ten times. The genes are TRBV11-2 and TRBJ2-1; 10 nucleotides align to TRBD2. Germline CDR1 and CDR2: SGHAT and FQNNGV. The CDR3 is 15 amino acids. After removal of 5 bases from V and 7 bases from J, the junction contained 8 bases not matched to a gene. CDR3: CASSPPASGRNEQFF. CDR3 in DNA: TGTGCCAGCAGCCCCCCGGCTAGCGGGAGAAATGAGCAGTTCTTC.

The chain carries TRBV9 and TRBJ1-2, with D possibly matching TRBD1 (5 bases). V was clipped by 7 bases and J by 2 bases, with 12 bases between them. Germline CDR1 reads SGDLS; CDR2 reads YYNGEE. CDR3 size: 13 residues. CDR3 loop: CASFGGWNYGYTF. The CDR3 coding sequence is TGTGCCAGCTTCGGGGGTTGGAACTATGGCTACACCTTC.

The chain joins TRBV12-3 or TRBV12-4 to TRBJ2-5, with D possibly TRBD2 on 5 matching bases. This CDR3 has 13 residues. The V gene lost 7 bases and the J gene lost 4 bases, with 13 bases spanning the gap. The chain's CDR3 is CASTYGEPETQYF. The CDR3 DNA sequence: TGTGCCAGCACCTATGGGGAGCCAGAGACCCAGTACTTC.

The chain combines TRBV6-5 with TRBJ1-1; 7 bases agree with TRBD1. With 9 bases clipped from V and 2 bases from J, the junction kept 6 bases outside the gene matches. Germline V CDR1 and CDR2: MNHEY, SVGAGI. The CDR3 sequence is 13 residues long. The CDR3 DNA is TGTGCCAGTTCCGGGACAGACAACACTGAAGCTTTCTTT. This sequence encodes CASSGTDNTEAFF.

This chain connects TRBV5-1 to TRBJ2-1, with TRBD2 matching over 8 bases. Trimming cost V 7 bases and J 8 bases; bases outside gene matches: 11. CDR1 is SGHRS, CDR2 YFSETQ, per germline. The CDR3 sequence is 14 residues long. The CDR3 coding sequence is TGCGCCAGCCGGCCTAGCGGGCTCCTGTATGAGCAGTTCTTC. This codes for CASRPSGLLYEQFF.

This clone showed up just a few times. The rearrangement uses TRBV5-1 and TRBJ2-5, with D unresolved. This CDR3 contains 11 residues. Germline lookup yields CDR1 SGHRS and CDR2 YFSETQ. Deletions cut 3 bases from V and 2 bases from J, with 2 bases between. In DNA form, the CDR3 reads TGCGCCAGCAGCTCACAAGAGACCCAGTACTTC. It specifies CASSSQETQYF.

This clone was observed a few times. The V gene is TRBV3-1 (or the pseudogene TRBV3-2), the J gene TRBJ1-5; no firm D call. Germline CDR1 is LGHDT and CDR2 is YNNKEL (reference sequence). The CDR3 sequence is 13 residues long. The germline V and J ends were trimmed by 0 bases and 5 bases, with 5 bases remaining between them. The CDR3 here is CASSQDRDQPQHF. CDR3 coding DNA: TGTGCCAGCAGCCAAGATCGAGATCAGCCCCAGCATTTT.

J is TRBJ2-2 and V is TRBV7-2, with TRBD2 matching 8 bases. The CDR3 covers 16 residues. Trimming cost V 5 bases and J 4 bases; bases outside gene matches: 9. Germline V CDR1 and CDR2: SGHTA, FQGNSA. CDR3 residues: CASSPPRGAGTGELFF. The CDR3 DNA reads as TGTGCCAGCAGCCCCCCGCGGGGGGCGGGCACCGGGGAGCTGTTTTTT.

V is TRBV7-2 and J is TRBJ1-5, with TRBD1 matching 8 bases. CDR1 and CDR2 from the germline V gene are SGHTA and FQGNSA. The J segment lost 8 bases and the V segment lost 5 bases, leaving 11 bases of the junction unmatched. CDR3 size: 15 residues. As DNA, the CDR3 is TGTGCCAGCAGCGAGGGACAGGCCCATGCAAAGCCCCAGCATTTT. Translated, it gives CASSEGQAHAKPQHF.

V is TRBV29-1 and J is TRBJ2-1; 14 bases match TRBD2. After removal of 6 bases from V and 5 bases from J, the junction contained 9 bases not matched to a gene. The CDR3 runs 16 residues. Germline CDR1 reads SQVTM; CDR2 reads ANQGSEA. The CDR3 region has the DNA TGCAGCGTCGGGGGCCGACTAGCGGGAGGGCACAATGAGCAGTTCTTC. This encodes CSVGGRLAGGHNEQFF.

The DNA for the CDR3 is TGTGCCAGCAGTTCAAACTTACAGGGTTATAATTCACCCCTCCACTTT. This encodes CASSSNLQGYNSPLHF. V is TRBV28 and J is TRBJ1-6; D might be TRBD1 (6 bases). Trimming pared 4 bases from V and 4 bases from J, leaving 14 bases between. Looked up from germline, CDR1 is MDHEN and CDR2 is SYDVKM. The CDR3 has 16 residues.

A single count supports this clone. DNA for the CDR3: TGTGCCAGCAGCTTAGTAGGGACTAGTTCCCCCTACGAGCAGTACTTC. Protein sequence: CASSLVGTSSPYEQYF. The gene calls are TRBV7-8 and TRBJ2-7, with TRBD2 identical over 8 bases. This CDR3 comprises 16 residues. From germline, CDR1 is SGHVS and CDR2 FQNEAQ. V was pared by 1 base and J by 2 bases, with 7 bases of the junction left unmatched.

This clone has more than one count but fewer than ten. The V gene is TRBV27, the J gene TRBJ1-4, with 7 bases identical to TRBD1. The CDR3 contains 16 residues. CDR1 is MNHEY, CDR2 SMNVEV, per germline (reference sequence). Unmatched junction bases numbered 15, after V lost 6 bases and J lost 8 bases. The CDR3 coding sequence is TGTGCCAGCAGCTCAAGCTCCGGGACAGCGGAGGAAAAACTGTTTTTT. Protein sequence: CASSSSSGTAEEKLFF.

The chain combines TRBV2 with TRBJ2-3; 12 bases line up with TRBD2. Looked up from germline, CDR1 is SNHLY and CDR2 is FYNNEI. The CDR3 runs to 15 residues. J gave up 4 bases and V 4 bases, and 3 bases lay outside the gene matches. As DNA, the CDR3 is TGTGCCAGCAGTGGACTAGCGGGAGCCCCAGATACGCAGTATTTT. This translates into CASSGLAGAPDTQYF.

In DNA, the CDR3 is TGCGCCAGCAGCTCCGGGACTAGCGGGAGTGTCACCGGGGAGCTGTTTTTT. Translating it yields CASSSGTSGSVTGELFF. The V call is TRBV5-1, the J call TRBJ2-2, with TRBD2 matching over 14 bases. V dropped 3 bases and J dropped 4; count of bases not matched to a gene: 5. Germline CDR1 is SGHRS and CDR2 is YFSETQ. This CDR3 spans 17 amino acids.

V is TRBV10-1 and J is TRBJ2-7; 12 bases line up with TRBD2. Trimming cost V 5 bases and J 6 bases; bases outside gene matches: 11. The CDR3 contains 16 residues. CDR1 and CDR2 from the germline V gene are WNHNN and SYGVQD (reference sequence). CDR3 sequence reads: CASSLLAGGPRCEQYF. DNA of the CDR3: TGCGCCAGCAGTTTACTAGCGGGAGGCCCCCGGTGCGAGCAGTACTTC.

The rearrangement joins TRBV12-3 or TRBV12-4 to TRBJ1-1, with D perhaps TRBD1 (5 bases). The CDR3 runs 12 residues. Deletions cut 3 bases from V and 11 bases from J, with 13 bases between. The CDR3 region has the DNA TGTGCCAGCAGTTTCGGTCGGGGGGTGGCTTTCTTT. Protein: CASSFGRGVAFF.

The V and J genes are TRBV25-1 and TRBJ2-3; tentatively, D is TRBD1 (5 bases). Trimming removed 4 bases from V and 1 base from J, with 12 bases in between. CDR3 length equals 15 residues. Per germline, CDR1 MGHDK and CDR2 SYGVNS. CDR3 region: CASSGAEGGTDTQYF. For the CDR3, the DNA is TGTGCCAGCAGTGGGGCGGAAGGGGGCACAGATACGCAGTATTTT.

The rearrangement joins TRBV7-5 to TRBJ1-1. TRBV7-5 is deemed a pseudogene. This CDR3 contains 12 residues. The CDR3 DNA reads TGTGTCAGAAGTCAACCATGCGGGGAGGCTTTCTTT. Translating it yields CVRSQPCGEAFF.

The V call is TRBV28, the J call TRBJ1-4, with D tentatively TRBD1 (5 bases). CDR3 length: 14 amino acids. Trimming shortened V by 3 bases and J by 4 bases, and 9 bases separated the two germline ends. The V gene's germline CDR1 is MDHEN and CDR2 SYDVKM. The CDR3 DNA sequence: TGTGCCAGCAGTTTGGAGGGGAGTAATGAAAAACTGTTTTTT. This sequence encodes CASSLEGSNEKLFF.

The chain joins TRBV5-1 to TRBJ2-7; D is unresolved. The CDR3 length is 12 residues. From germline, CDR1 is SGHRS and CDR2 YFSETQ. V gave up 1 base and J gave up 10 bases, with 12 bases separating them. The DNA for the CDR3 is TGCGCCAGCAGCTTGACAAGTGCGGAACAGTACTTC. It is translated as CASSLTSAEQYF.

The chain joins TRBV19 to TRBJ2-2; D perhaps matches TRBD1 (6 bases). Germline V gene data show CDR1 as LNHDA and CDR2 as SQIVND (reference sequence). V was pared by 5 bases and J by 2 bases, with 12 bases between. The CDR3 covers 15 residues. DNA of the CDR3: TGTGCCAGTAGTGTATACGGGACAAACACCGGGGAGCTGTTTTTT. Protein: CASSVYGTNTGELFF.

This sequence joins TRBV2 and TRBJ1-2; D remains ambiguous. CDR3 length: 13 residues. Trimming pared 6 bases from V and 8 bases from J, leaving 16 bases between. Germline-derived CDR1 and CDR2 are SNHLY and FYNNEI. CDR3 nucleotides: TGTGCCAGCAGGCTGACTGCGTCGGGAGGCTACACCTTC. It yields the protein CASRLTASGGYTF.

The chain joins TRBV10-3 to TRBJ2-1; possibly TRBD2 for D (5 bases). There are 14 residues in the CDR3. V was shortened by 4 bases and J by 6 bases, with 13 bases between the two germline ends. Germline loops: CDR1 ENHRY, CDR2 SYGVKD. The CDR3 is CAISVGSSVNEQFF. In DNA form, the CDR3 reads TGTGCCATCAGTGTGGGGAGTAGCGTCAATGAGCAGTTCTTC.

The rearrangement joins TRBV7-8 to TRBJ2-1; 14 bases agree with TRBD2. The length of the CDR3 is 18 residues. The V gene's germline CDR1 is SGHVS and CDR2 FQNEAQ. Trimming cost V 6 bases and J 9 bases; bases outside gene matches: 16. CDR3 sequence reads: CASRTEGTSGRLTGEQFF. CDR3 bases: TGTGCCAGCAGGACCGAGGGGACTAGCGGGAGACTGACGGGTGAGCAGTTCTTC.

The V gene is TRBV25-1, the J gene TRBJ1-3, with TRBD1 matching 9 bases. Germline V gene lookup returns CDR1 MGHDK and CDR2 SYGVNS. The V segment lost 4 bases and the J segment 5 bases; nucleotides outside the gene matches: 6. CDR3 length: 15 residues. CDR3 amino acids: CASSAGQGNRNTIYF. The CDR3, as DNA: TGTGCCAGCAGTGCTGGACAGGGGAATAGAAACACCATATATTTT.

A single count supports this clone. As DNA, the CDR3 is TGTGCCAGCATCGCTAGCGGGGGGGCTGGGACCCAGTACTTC. This sequence encodes CASIASGGAGTQYF. The chain carries TRBV6-5 and TRBJ2-5, with 12 bases fitting TRBD2. Trimming at V came to 7 bases and at J to 7 bases, leaving 7 bases not matched to a gene. Looked up from germline, CDR1 is MNHEY and CDR2 is SVGAGI. The CDR3 totals 14 residues.

The genes are TRBV6-1 and TRBJ2-5; D perhaps matches TRBD2 (6 bases). V gave up 3 bases and J gave up 3 bases, with 11 bases separating them. The V gene's germline CDR1 is MNHNS and CDR2 SASEGT. The CDR3 runs to 14 residues. This CDR3 reads CASSDLSGKETQYF. CDR3 sequence (DNA): TGTGCCAGCAGTGACCTTAGCGGAAAAGAGACCCAGTACTTC.